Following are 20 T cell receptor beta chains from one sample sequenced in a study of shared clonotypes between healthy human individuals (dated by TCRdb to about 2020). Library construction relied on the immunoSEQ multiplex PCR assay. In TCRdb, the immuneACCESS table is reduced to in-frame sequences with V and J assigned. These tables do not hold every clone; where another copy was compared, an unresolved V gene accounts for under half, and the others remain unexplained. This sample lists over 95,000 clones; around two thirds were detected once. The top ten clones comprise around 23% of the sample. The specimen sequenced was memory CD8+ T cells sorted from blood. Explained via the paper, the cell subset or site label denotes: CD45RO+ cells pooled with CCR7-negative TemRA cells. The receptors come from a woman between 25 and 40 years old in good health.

The CDR3 region is CASSYDGGYIDEQYF. The CDR3 DNA sequence: TGTGCCAGCAGCTACGATGGGGGATACATTGACGAGCAGTACTTC. The rearrangement links TRBV7-2 to TRBJ2-7, with D possibly called TRBD1 or TRBD2 (5 bases each). The V and J ends lost 4 bases and 5 bases respectively, with 18 bases between them. Germline V gene data show CDR1 as SGHTA and CDR2 as FQGNSA. The CDR3 has 15 residues.

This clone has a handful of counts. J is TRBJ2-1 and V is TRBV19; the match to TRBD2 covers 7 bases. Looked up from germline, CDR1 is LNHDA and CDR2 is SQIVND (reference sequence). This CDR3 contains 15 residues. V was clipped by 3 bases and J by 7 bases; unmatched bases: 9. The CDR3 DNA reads TGTGCCAGTAGTATTTGGGGCGGGAGCGGTAATGAGCAGTTCTTC. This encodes CASSIWGGSGNEQFF.

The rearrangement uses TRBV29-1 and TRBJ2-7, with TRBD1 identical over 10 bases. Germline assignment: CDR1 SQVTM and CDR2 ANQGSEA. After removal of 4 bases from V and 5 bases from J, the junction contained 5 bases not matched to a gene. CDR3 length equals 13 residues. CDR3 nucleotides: TGCAGCGTTGCGGGACAGGGGATCGACGAGCAGTACTTC. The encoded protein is CSVAGQGIDEQYF.

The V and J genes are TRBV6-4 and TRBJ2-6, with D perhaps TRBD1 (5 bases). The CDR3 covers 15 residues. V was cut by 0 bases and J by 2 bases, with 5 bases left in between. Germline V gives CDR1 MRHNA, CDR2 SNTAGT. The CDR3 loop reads CASSDSRAGANVLTF. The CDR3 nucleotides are TGTGCCAGCAGTGACTCCAGGGCTGGGGCCAACGTCCTGACTTTC.

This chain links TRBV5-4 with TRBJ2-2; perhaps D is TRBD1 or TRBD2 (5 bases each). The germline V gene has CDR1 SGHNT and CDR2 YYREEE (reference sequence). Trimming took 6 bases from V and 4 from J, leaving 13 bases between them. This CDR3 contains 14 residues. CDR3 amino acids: CASTRETGTGELFF. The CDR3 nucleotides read TGTGCCAGCACCCGGGAAACAGGCACCGGGGAGCTGTTTTTT.

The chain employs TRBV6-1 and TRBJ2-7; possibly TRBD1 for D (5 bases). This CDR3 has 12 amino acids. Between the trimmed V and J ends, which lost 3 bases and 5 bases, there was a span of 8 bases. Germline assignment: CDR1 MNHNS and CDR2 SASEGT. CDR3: CASSDPGNEQYF. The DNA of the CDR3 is TGTGCCAGCAGTGACCCAGGGAACGAGCAGTACTTC.

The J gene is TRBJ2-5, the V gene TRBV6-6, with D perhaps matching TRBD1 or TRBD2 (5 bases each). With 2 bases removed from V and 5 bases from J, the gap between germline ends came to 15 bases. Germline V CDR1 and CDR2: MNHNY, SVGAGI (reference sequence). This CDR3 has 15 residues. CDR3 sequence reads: CASSYTGTPGETQYF. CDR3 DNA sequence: TGTGCCAGCAGTTACACCGGGACCCCTGGGGAGACCCAGTACTTC.

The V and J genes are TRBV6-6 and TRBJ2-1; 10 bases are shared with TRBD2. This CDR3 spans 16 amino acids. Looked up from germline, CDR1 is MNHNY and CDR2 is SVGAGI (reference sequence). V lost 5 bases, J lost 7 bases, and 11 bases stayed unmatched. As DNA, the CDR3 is TGTGCCAGCAGTGCCCCGGTCGAGCGGGAGGGGAATGAGCAGTTCTTC. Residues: CASSAPVEREGNEQFF.

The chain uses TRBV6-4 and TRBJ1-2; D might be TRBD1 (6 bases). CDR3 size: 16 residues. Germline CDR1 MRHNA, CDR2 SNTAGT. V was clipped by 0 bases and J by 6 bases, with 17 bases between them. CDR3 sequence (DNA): TGTGCCAGCAGTGACTCGAGACAGGATGGGAGCGATGGCTACACCTTC. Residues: CASSDSRQDGSDGYTF.

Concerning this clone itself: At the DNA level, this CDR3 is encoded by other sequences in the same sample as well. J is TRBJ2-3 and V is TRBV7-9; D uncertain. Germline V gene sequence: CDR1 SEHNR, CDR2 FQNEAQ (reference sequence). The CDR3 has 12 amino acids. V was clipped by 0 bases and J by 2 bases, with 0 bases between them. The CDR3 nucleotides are TGTGCCAGCAGCTTAGCCACAGATACGCAGTATTTT. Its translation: CASSLATDTQYF.

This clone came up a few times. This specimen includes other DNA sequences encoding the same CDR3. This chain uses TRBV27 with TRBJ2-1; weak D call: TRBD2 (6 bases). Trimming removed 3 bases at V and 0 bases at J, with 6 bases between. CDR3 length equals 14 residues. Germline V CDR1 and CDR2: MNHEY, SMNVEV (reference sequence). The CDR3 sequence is CASSFSGSYNEQFF. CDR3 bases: TGTGCCAGCAGTTTTAGCGGCTCCTACAATGAGCAGTTCTTC.

CDR3 sequence (DNA): TGTGCCAGTAGTATAGGGGGGCCGGGCAATCAGCCCCAGCATTTT. Amino acids: CASSIGGPGNQPQHF. The chain employs TRBV19 and TRBJ1-5; maybe TRBD1 (6 bases). Germline CDR1 reads LNHDA; CDR2 reads SQIVND (reference sequence). V was clipped by 1 base and J by 2 bases, with 9 bases between them. The CDR3 loop spans 15 amino acids.

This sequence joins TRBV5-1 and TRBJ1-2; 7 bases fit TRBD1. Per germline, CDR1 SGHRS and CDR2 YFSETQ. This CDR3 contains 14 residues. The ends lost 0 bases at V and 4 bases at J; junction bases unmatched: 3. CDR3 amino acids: CASSLEGQFYGYTF. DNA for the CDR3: TGCGCCAGCAGCTTGGAGGGACAGTTCTATGGCTACACCTTC.

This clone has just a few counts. CDR3 in amino acids: CASSLAGGNQPQHF. The CDR3 nucleotides are TGTGCCAGCAGCTTAGCCGGGGGCAATCAGCCCCAGCATTTT. The chain carries TRBV7-9 and TRBJ1-5; D is uncertain. Germline CDR1 is SEHNR and CDR2 is FQNEAQ (reference sequence). V shed 0 bases and J shed 2 bases, with 5 bases lying between them. This CDR3 region has 14 residues.

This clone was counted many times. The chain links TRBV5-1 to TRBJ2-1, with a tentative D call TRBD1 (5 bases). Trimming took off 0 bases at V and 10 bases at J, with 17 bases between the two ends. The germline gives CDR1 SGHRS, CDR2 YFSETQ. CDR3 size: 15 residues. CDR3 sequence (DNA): TGCGCCAGCAGCTTGGAAGGGGCTACCTCAGGCGAGCAGTTCTTC. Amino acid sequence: CASSLEGATSGEQFF.

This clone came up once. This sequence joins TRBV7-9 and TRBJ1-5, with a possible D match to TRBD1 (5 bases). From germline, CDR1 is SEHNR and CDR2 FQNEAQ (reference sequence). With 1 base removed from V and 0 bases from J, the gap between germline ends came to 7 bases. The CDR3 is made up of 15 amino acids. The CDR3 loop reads CASSLGTYSNQPQHF. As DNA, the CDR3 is TGTGCCAGCAGCTTAGGGACATATAGCAATCAGCCCCAGCATTTT.

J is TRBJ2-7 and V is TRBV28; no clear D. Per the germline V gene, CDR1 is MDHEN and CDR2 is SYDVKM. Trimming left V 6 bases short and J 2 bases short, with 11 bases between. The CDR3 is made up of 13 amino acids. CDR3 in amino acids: CASSLHLAYEQYF. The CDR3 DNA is TGTGCCAGCAGCCTCCATTTGGCCTACGAGCAGTACTTC.

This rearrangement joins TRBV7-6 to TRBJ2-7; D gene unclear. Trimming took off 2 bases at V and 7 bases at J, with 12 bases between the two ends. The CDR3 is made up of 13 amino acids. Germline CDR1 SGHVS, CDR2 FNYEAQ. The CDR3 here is CASSLSLIREQYF. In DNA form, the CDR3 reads TGTGCCAGCAGCTTAAGTTTGATTCGGGAGCAGTACTTC.

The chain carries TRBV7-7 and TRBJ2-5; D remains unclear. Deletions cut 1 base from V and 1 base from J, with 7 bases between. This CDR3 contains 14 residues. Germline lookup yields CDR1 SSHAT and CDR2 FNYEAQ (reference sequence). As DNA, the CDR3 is TGTGCCAGCAGCTTAGGGGGTATCCAAGAGACCCAGTACTTC. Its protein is CASSLGGIQETQYF.

The CDR3 loop is CASSPSGNGETQYF. CDR3 nucleotides: TGCGCCAGCAGCCCGTCAGGGAATGGAGAGACCCAGTACTTC. The chain has TRBV5-1 and TRBJ2-5; perhaps TRBD1 as D (5 bases). This CDR3 contains 14 residues. Germline-derived CDR1 and CDR2 are SGHRS and YFSETQ. V was trimmed by 4 bases and J by 4 bases, leaving 14 bases between them.